The next 16 T cell receptor beta chains were all read from a single sample in a study of blood T cell repertoires in COVID-19. Repertoires were generated with immunoSEQ multiplex PCR, while TCRdb's copy carries only in-frame clones and drops some. The sample yields approximately 300,000 clones, roughly 90% seen once. Sequenced sample: peripheral blood. The receptors originated from a woman aged 45-60 years with active or convalescent COVID-19.

The chain employs TRBV7-2 and TRBJ2-3; possibly TRBD2 for D (6 bases). The CDR3 extends over 14 amino acids. V was clipped by 0 bases and J by 14 bases, with 18 bases between them. Germline V gene sequence: CDR1 SGHTA, CDR2 FQGNSA. CDR3 bases: TGTGCCAGCAGCTTAGCAACCGGGACTCCCTCACGGTATTTT. Protein product: CASSLATGTPSRYF. The full variable domain, completed using reference TRBV7-2 and TRBJ2-3, is GAGVSQSPSNKVTEKGKDVELRCDPISGHTALYWYRQSLGQGLEFLIYFQGNSAPDKSGLPSDRFSAERTGGSVSTLTIQRTQQEDSAVYLCASSLATGTPSRYFGPGTRLTVL.

The chain couples TRBV5-1 to TRBJ1-6; TRBD1 is a possible D gene (5 bases). Germline CDR1 SGHRS, CDR2 YFSETQ. Deletions cut 7 bases from V and 7 bases from J, with 15 bases between. CDR3 length: 14 amino acids. The CDR3 DNA reads TGCGCCAGCGGGGACTCCTCCGGGAATTCACCCCTCCACTTT. Amino acids: CASGDSSGNSPLHF.

The CDR3 bases are TGTGCCAGCAGTTCGGGGGTCCGAAACACCATATATTTT. This codes for CASSSGVRNTIYF. The gene calls are TRBV28 and TRBJ1-3; possibly TRBD1 for D (5 bases). V was trimmed by 4 bases and J by 5 bases, leaving 9 bases between them. This CDR3 is 13 amino acids long. Germline CDR1 is MDHEN and CDR2 is SYDVKM. The full variable domain, in which reference TRBV28 and TRBJ1-3 provide the parts outside the CDR3, is DVKVTQSSRYLVKRTGEKVFLECVQDMDHENMFWYRQDPGLGLRLIYFSYDVKMKEKGDIPEGYSVSREKKERFSLILESASTNQTSMYLCASSSGVRNTIYFGEGSWLTVV.

The CDR3 DNA is TGTGCCAGCAGCAAAGGTTTGGGGGACAGGCAAGAGACCCAGTACTTC. This translates into CASSKGLGDRQETQYF. The rearrangement links TRBV21-1 to TRBJ2-5; TRBD1, the table's D call, lacks a check against the DNA. TRBV21-1 is a pseudogene. The CDR3 spans 16 residues.

The count of this clone is one. This sequence joins TRBV9 and TRBJ2-3, with D perhaps TRBD2 (6 bases). Between the trimmed V and J ends, which lost 4 bases and 0 bases, there was a span of 15 bases. Germline V gene lookup returns CDR1 SGDLS and CDR2 YYNGEE. This CDR3 region has 16 residues. CDR3 amino acids: CASSPRGAASTDTQYF. The CDR3 nucleotides read TGTGCCAGCAGCCCGCGCGGGGCAGCTAGCACAGATACGCAGTATTTT.

The chain has TRBV5-1 and TRBJ2-3; 10 bases line up with TRBD2. V dropped 5 bases and J dropped 9; count of bases not matched to a gene: 9. CDR3 size: 14 residues. Germline V gene sequence: CDR1 SGHRS, CDR2 YFSETQ. The DNA for the CDR3 is TGCGCCAGCAGAATCAGCGGGGGGGCCGAAACGCAGTATTTT. It specifies CASRISGGAETQYF.

The chain couples TRBV11-2 to TRBJ1-1; D is undetermined. This CDR3 contains 13 residues. V lost 8 bases, J lost 1 base, and 11 bases lay in between. In germline, CDR1 is SGHAT, CDR2 FQNNGV. The CDR3 region is CASSSRGNTEAFF. DNA of the CDR3: TGTGCCAGCTCCTCGCGGGGGAACACTGAAGCTTTCTTT.

The V and J genes are TRBV5-5 and TRBJ2-7; 10 bases fit TRBD2. The CDR3 is made up of 16 amino acids. Germline V gene lookup returns CDR1 SGHKS and CDR2 YYEKEE (reference sequence). The V gene end was trimmed by 1 base and the J gene end by 1 base; junction bases not matched to a gene: 5. The CDR3 nucleotides read TGTGCCAGCAGCTTGTTACCTAGCGGGAGTTCCTACGAGCAGTACTTC. Translated: CASSLLPSGSSYEQYF.

The chain uses TRBV10-2 and TRBJ1-4; tentatively, D is TRBD1 (6 bases). The ends were cut back, 5 bases at V and 4 bases at J, with 14 bases in the middle. The CDR3 sequence is 15 residues long. The germline V gene encodes CDR1 WSHSY and CDR2 SAAADI. The CDR3: CASSSGGSRNEKLFF. The CDR3, as DNA: TGCGCCAGCAGTAGCGGGGGCAGCCGTAATGAAAAACTGTTTTTT.

The chain recombines TRBV5-4 with TRBJ2-1, with 13 bases aligning to TRBD2. CDR1 and CDR2 from the germline V gene are SGHNT and YYREEE (reference sequence). The CDR3 totals 16 residues. V trimming: 4 bases; J trimming: 8 bases; junction bases outside the gene matches: 9. CDR3 DNA: TGTGCCAGCAGCATAACTAGCGGGAGGGTTGGAGATGAGCAGTTCTTC. Its translation is CASSITSGRVGDEQFF.

The chain is built from TRBV4-1 and TRBJ1-2; possibly TRBD1 for D (6 bases). The CDR3 has 15 amino acids. The V gene's germline CDR1 is MGHRA and CDR2 YSYEKL. V lost 2 bases to trimming and J lost 4 bases, with 14 bases between them. The CDR3, as DNA: TGCGCCAGCAGCCAAAAACAGGGTTTCGGCTATGGCTACACCTTC. Its translation: CASSQKQGFGYGYTF.

The genes are TRBV27 and TRBJ1-6; the match to TRBD1 covers 8 bases. The CDR3 loop spans 14 amino acids. The trim removed 5 bases at V and 8 bases at J, leaving 5 bases unmatched. Germline lookup yields CDR1 MNHEY and CDR2 SMNVEV (reference sequence). The CDR3 bases are TGTGCCAGCAGTAGGGCAGGGGGCTATTCACCCCTCCACTTT. Translating it yields CASSRAGGYSPLHF.

The chain joins TRBV5-4 to TRBJ2-4, with 7 bases lining up with TRBD2. The CDR3 totals 14 residues. Unmatched junction bases numbered 10, after V lost 4 bases and J lost 9 bases. Germline CDR1 and CDR2: SGHNT and YYREEE (reference sequence). CDR3 amino acids: CASSGGVREGIQYF. The CDR3 region has the DNA TGTGCCAGCAGCGGGGGGGTCCGGGAAGGCATTCAGTACTTC.

In DNA form, the CDR3 reads TGTGCCACCAGTGGGGCGGCTAGCGGTCAGCAGTTCTTC. It is translated as CATSGAASGQQFF. V and J are TRBV24-1 and TRBJ2-1, with 7 bases that match TRBD2. Germline CDR1 reads KGHDR; CDR2 reads SFDVKD. Trimming cost V 5 bases and J 11 bases; bases outside gene matches: 8. The CDR3 runs to 13 residues.

This clone was seen once. The DNA of the CDR3 is TGTGCCTGGGCGGGACTAGCAGCAAACACCGGGGAGCTGTTTTTT. Encoded protein: CAWAGLAANTGELFF. This chain joins TRBV30 and TRBJ2-2, with 9 nucleotides matching TRBD2. The length of the CDR3 is 15 residues. Germline V gives CDR1 GTSNPN, CDR2 SVGIG (reference sequence). V gave up 5 bases and J gave up 2 bases; unmatched junction bases: 6.

The chain uses TRBV11-2 and TRBJ2-5; 7 positions agree with TRBD1. The germline V gene encodes CDR1 SGHAT and CDR2 FQNNGV. The V gene end was trimmed by 3 bases and the J gene end by 0 bases; junction bases not matched to a gene: 10. The CDR3 consists of 17 residues. The CDR3 region has the DNA TGTGCCAGCAGCTTTGGTCTGACAGGGATAGACCAAGAGACCCAGTACTTC. This sequence encodes CASSFGLTGIDQETQYF.